The T cell receptor (beta chain) under discussion was sequenced for a study of tumor-infiltrating lymphocytes in primary liver carcinoma. Unsorted whole blood supplied the RNA, and germline DNA was extracted too. Germline V gene lookup returns CDR1 MNHNS and CDR2 SASEGT. The CDR3 has 14 amino acids. Trimming removed 6 bases at V and 5 bases at J, with 13 bases between. Synthesis of TCR beta cDNA was carried out from about 0.55 ug total RNA with a constant-region primer. Libraries covering TCR beta were generated through three nested multiplex PCR rounds (using a slightly modified ARM-PCR). It was with TRBV1-TRBV30 forward primers and a C-beta reverse primer that the first two PCR rounds were run, at 10 cycles each. Using its own MiXCR run on the multiplex PCR reads, TCRdb lists one record per CDR3 protein. This sample has 330,000 or so distinct CDR3 sequences, with less than 75% found just once.

The specimen sequenced was peripheral blood. The chain joins TRBV6-1 to TRBJ2-2; weak D call: TRBD1 (5 bases). The sequence derives from a middle-aged man with primary liver carcinoma and hepatitis B virus infection. CDR3 protein: CASRTRGRTGELFF. The CDR3 DNA reads as TGTGCCAGCAGGACAAGGGGCCGGACCGGGGAGCTGTTTTTT.